The rows below give T cell receptor beta chains drawn from one sample of a study of T cell changes during pregnancy in multiple sclerosis. Profiled with immunoSEQ multiplex PCR; TCRdb holds only in-frame clones, not every one. Here the sample spans 15,000 to 20,000 clones, around 96% being singletons. Sequencing was performed on peripheral blood, taken in the third trimester of pregnancy. The receptors originated from a female donor with multiple sclerosis, enrolled in a pregnancy study. The CDR3 runs from the conserved cysteine through the conserved F or W. D genes are given only for firm matches. The size entry is marked missing in some rows and otherwise reads once, few, many or a size class.

cdr3_aa: CASSLDGRGASYNEQFF
cdr3_nt: TGCGCCAGCAGCTTGGATGGTCGCGGGGCATCCTACAATGAGCAGTTCTTC
j_call: TRBJ2-1
d_call: NA
clone_size: NA
v_call: TRBV5-1

cdr3_aa: CASSEFGSDQPQHF
cdr3_nt: TGTGCCAGCAGTGAATTCGGTAGCGATCAGCCCCAGCATTTT
j_call: TRBJ1-5
d_call: NA
clone_size: NA
v_call: TRBV25-1

cdr3_aa: CASSLGAEYGYTF
cdr3_nt: TGTGCCAGCAGCTTAGGGGCTGAGTATGGCTACACCTTC
j_call: TRBJ1-2
d_call: NA
clone_size: NA
v_call: TRBV7-9

cdr3_aa: CASSQEQGTDTQYF
cdr3_nt: TGTGCCAGCAGCCAAGAACAGGGCACAGATACGCAGTATTTT
j_call: TRBJ2-3
d_call: NA
clone_size: NA
v_call: TRBV4-2

cdr3_aa: CASSEGQGAGYEQYF
cdr3_nt: TGTGCCAGCAGTGAAGGGCAGGGGGCGGGGTACGAGCAGTACTTC
j_call: TRBJ2-7
d_call: TRBD1
clone_size: NA
v_call: TRBV2

cdr3_aa: CASSIAPRGSSYNEQFF
cdr3_nt: TGTGCCAGTAGTATTGCCCCCAGGGGAAGCTCCTACAATGAGCAGTTCTTC
j_call: TRBJ2-1
d_call: NA
clone_size: NA
v_call: TRBV19

cdr3_aa: CASSLGTSGRVGETQYF
cdr3_nt: TGCGCCAGCAGCTTGGGGACTAGCGGGAGGGTTGGGGAGACCCAGTACTTC
j_call: TRBJ2-5
d_call: TRBD2
clone_size: NA
v_call: TRBV5-1

cdr3_aa: CSGRYQDRSYNEQFF
cdr3_nt: TGCAGCGGCCGTTATCAGGATCGCTCCTACAATGAGCAGTTCTTC
j_call: TRBJ2-1
d_call: NA
clone_size: NA
v_call: TRBV29-1

cdr3_aa: CASSIVGVPNTEAFF
cdr3_nt: TGTGCCAGTAGTATAGTCGGGGTTCCGAACACTGAAGCTTTCTTT
j_call: TRBJ1-1
d_call: NA
clone_size: NA
v_call: TRBV19

cdr3_aa: CASSPGHDTEAFF
cdr3_nt: TGTGCCAGCAGCCCCGGACACGACACTGAAGCTTTCTTT
j_call: TRBJ1-1
d_call: NA
clone_size: NA
v_call: TRBV4-2

cdr3_aa: CASSPGSGSTDTQYF
cdr3_nt: TGTGCCAGCAGCCCCGGGTCGGGGAGCACAGATACGCAGTATTTT
j_call: TRBJ2-3
d_call: NA
clone_size: NA
v_call: TRBV7-3

cdr3_aa: CASKSTGSYEQYF
cdr3_nt: TGTGCCAGCAAGTCGACAGGCTCCTACGAGCAGTACTTC
j_call: TRBJ2-7
d_call: NA
clone_size: NA
v_call: TRBV5-6

cdr3_aa: CASKRRYQSRANVLTF
cdr3_nt: TGTGCCAGCAAACGTCGGTACCAAAGTCGGGCCAACGTCCTGACTTTC
j_call: TRBJ2-6
d_call: NA
clone_size: NA
v_call: TRBV9

cdr3_aa: CASRPRGDSGNTIYF
cdr3_nt: TGTGCCAGCAGGCCCAGGGGGGACTCTGGAAACACCATATATTTT
j_call: TRBJ1-3
d_call: TRBD1
clone_size: NA
v_call: TRBV6-1

cdr3_aa: CVSSASGGHEQFF
cdr3_nt: TGTGTCAGCAGCGCGTCAGGGGGTCATGAGCAGTTCTTC
j_call: TRBJ2-1
d_call: TRBD1
clone_size: NA
v_call: TRBV7-3

cdr3_aa: CASSHGQGEETQYF
cdr3_nt: TGTGCCAGCAGCCACGGACAGGGAGAAGAGACCCAGTACTTC
j_call: TRBJ2-5
d_call: TRBD1
clone_size: NA
v_call: TRBV7-9

cdr3_aa: CASSLGQSRYNEQFF
cdr3_nt: TGTGCCAGCAGTTTGGGACAGAGTCGATACAATGAGCAGTTCTTC
j_call: TRBJ2-1
d_call: TRBD1
clone_size: NA
v_call: TRBV27

cdr3_aa: CASSPQGAQSEAFF
cdr3_nt: TGTGCCAGCTCACCACAGGGGGCGCAGTCTGAAGCTTTCTTT
j_call: TRBJ1-1
d_call: TRBD1
clone_size: NA
v_call: TRBV18

cdr3_aa: CASSGESLAGINNEQFF
cdr3_nt: TGTGCCAGCAGCGGAGAGTCACTAGCGGGAATAAACAATGAGCAGTTCTTC
j_call: TRBJ2-1
d_call: TRBD2
clone_size: NA
v_call: TRBV7-9

cdr3_aa: CASSQRGQGANEQFF
cdr3_nt: TGTGCCAGCAGCCAACGGGGGCAGGGGGCCAATGAGCAGTTCTTC
j_call: TRBJ2-1
d_call: TRBD1
clone_size: NA
v_call: TRBV7-9

cdr3_aa: CASSQDLTRNEQFF
cdr3_nt: TGTGCCAGCAGCCAAGATCTAACGCGCAATGAGCAGTTCTTC
j_call: TRBJ2-1
d_call: NA
clone_size: NA
v_call: TRBV4-2

cdr3_aa: CASSKDRAEAFF
cdr3_nt: TGTGCCAGCAGTAAAGACAGGGCTGAAGCTTTCTTT
j_call: TRBJ1-1
d_call: TRBD1
clone_size: NA
v_call: TRBV2

cdr3_aa: CASRQGNQPQHF
cdr3_nt: TGTGCCAGCCGACAGGGAAATCAGCCCCAGCATTTT
j_call: TRBJ1-5
d_call: TRBD1
clone_size: NA
v_call: TRBV6-1

cdr3_aa: CASADPDRGEHQPQHF
cdr3_nt: TGTGCCAGCGCTGACCCGGACAGGGGAGAACATCAGCCCCAGCATTTT
j_call: TRBJ1-5
d_call: TRBD1
clone_size: NA
v_call: TRBV10-3

cdr3_aa: CASSAKPGQDSYEQYF
cdr3_nt: TGTGCCAGCAGCGCAAAGCCGGGACAAGATTCCTACGAGCAGTACTTC
j_call: TRBJ2-7
d_call: NA
clone_size: once
v_call: TRBV7-6

cdr3_aa: CSVADSLYGYTF
cdr3_nt: TGCAGCGTTGCGGACAGTCTCTATGGCTACACCTTC
j_call: TRBJ1-2
d_call: NA
clone_size: once
v_call: TRBV29-1

cdr3_aa: CASSLTSGGADTQYF
cdr3_nt: TGCGCCAGCAGCTTGACTAGCGGGGGAGCAGATACGCAGTATTTT
j_call: TRBJ2-3
d_call: TRBD2
clone_size: NA
v_call: TRBV5-1

cdr3_aa: CASSPGKAERGNTQYF
cdr3_nt: TGCGCCAGCAGCCCCGGAAAGGCCGAAAGAGGGAATACGCAGTATTTT
j_call: TRBJ2-3
d_call: NA
clone_size: NA
v_call: TRBV4-3

cdr3_aa: CASSVAGGYQETQYF
cdr3_nt: TGTGCCAGCAGCGTAGCAGGGGGATACCAAGAGACCCAGTACTTC
j_call: TRBJ2-5
d_call: TRBD1
clone_size: NA
v_call: TRBV9

cdr3_aa: CASSDPRATSGRGRMFF
cdr3_nt: TGTGCCAGCAGTGATCCACGGGCCACGAGTGGCCGGGGAAGAATGTTTTTT
j_call: TRBJ1-4
d_call: NA
clone_size: NA
v_call: TRBV25-1

cdr3_aa: CASSPSGGNTDTQYF
cdr3_nt: TGTGCCAGCAGCCCTAGCGGGGGCAACACAGATACGCAGTATTTT
j_call: TRBJ2-3
d_call: TRBD2
clone_size: NA
v_call: TRBV7-2

cdr3_aa: CASSLGDRETNEKLFF
cdr3_nt: TGTGCCAGCAGCTTGGGGGACAGGGAGACTAATGAAAAACTGTTTTTT
j_call: TRBJ1-4
d_call: TRBD1
clone_size: NA
v_call: TRBV5-5

cdr3_aa: CASSLGGSSYEQYF
cdr3_nt: TGTGCCAGCAGCTTGGGCGGAAGCTCCTACGAGCAGTACTTC
j_call: TRBJ2-7
d_call: NA
clone_size: NA
v_call: TRBV5-5

cdr3_aa: CASSPGQKSEKLFF
cdr3_nt: TGTGCCAGCAGCCCAGGACAGAAATCTGAAAAACTGTTTTTT
j_call: TRBJ1-4
d_call: NA
clone_size: NA
v_call: TRBV7-2

cdr3_aa: CASRDRWNTEAFF
cdr3_nt: TGTGCCAGCAGGGACAGATGGAACACTGAAGCTTTCTTT
j_call: TRBJ1-1
d_call: NA
clone_size: NA
v_call: TRBV2

cdr3_aa: CASSLQGHSQPQHF
cdr3_nt: TGTGCCAGCAGCTTACAGGGGCACAGCCAGCCCCAGCATTTT
j_call: TRBJ1-5
d_call: NA
clone_size: NA
v_call: TRBV7-2

cdr3_aa: CASSPRLLPTKTGANVLTF
cdr3_nt: TGTGCCAGCTCACCTAGACTACTGCCGACGAAGACTGGGGCCAACGTCCTGACTTTC
j_call: TRBJ2-6
d_call: NA
clone_size: NA
v_call: TRBV18

cdr3_aa: CASSLVSSGGTIYNEQFF
cdr3_nt: TGTGCCAGCAGCTTAGTCTCTAGCGGGGGGACCATATACAATGAGCAGTTCTTC
j_call: TRBJ2-1
d_call: TRBD2
clone_size: NA
v_call: TRBV11-2

cdr3_aa: CSVPDAPLSTHTPGLAGPGELFF
cdr3_nt: TGCAGCGTCCCAGACGCTCCCCTGTCCACCCATACACCGGGACTAGCGGGCCCCGGGGAGCTGTTTTTT
j_call: TRBJ2-2
d_call: TRBD2
clone_size: NA
v_call: TRBV29-1

cdr3_aa: CASRLTGKLFF
cdr3_nt: TGTGCCAGCAGACTGACAGGAAAACTGTTTTTT
j_call: TRBJ1-4
d_call: NA
clone_size: NA
v_call: TRBV5-8

cdr3_aa: CASSLVPGYEQYF
cdr3_nt: TGTGCCAGCAGCTTAGTTCCAGGCTACGAGCAGTACTTC
j_call: TRBJ2-7
d_call: NA
clone_size: NA
v_call: TRBV7-2

cdr3_aa: CASSEGTFPNQPQHF
cdr3_nt: TGTGCCAGCAGTGAAGGGACTTTCCCCAATCAGCCCCAGCATTTT
j_call: TRBJ1-5
d_call: NA
clone_size: NA
v_call: TRBV6-1

cdr3_aa: CASRETGVGQPQHF
cdr3_nt: TGTGCCAGCAGGGAAACAGGGGTGGGGCAGCCCCAGCATTTT
j_call: TRBJ1-5
d_call: TRBD1
clone_size: NA
v_call: TRBV28

cdr3_aa: CASSLDGSQAYQETQYF
cdr3_nt: TGTGCCAGCAGCTTAGATGGATCGCAGGCGTACCAAGAGACCCAGTACTTC
j_call: TRBJ2-5
d_call: NA
clone_size: NA
v_call: TRBV7-2

cdr3_aa: CASSSQVAVRGSYTF
cdr3_nt: TGTGCCAGTAGTAGCCAGGTAGCGGTCCGTGGGAGCTACACCTTC
j_call: TRBJ1-2
d_call: NA
clone_size: NA
v_call: TRBV19